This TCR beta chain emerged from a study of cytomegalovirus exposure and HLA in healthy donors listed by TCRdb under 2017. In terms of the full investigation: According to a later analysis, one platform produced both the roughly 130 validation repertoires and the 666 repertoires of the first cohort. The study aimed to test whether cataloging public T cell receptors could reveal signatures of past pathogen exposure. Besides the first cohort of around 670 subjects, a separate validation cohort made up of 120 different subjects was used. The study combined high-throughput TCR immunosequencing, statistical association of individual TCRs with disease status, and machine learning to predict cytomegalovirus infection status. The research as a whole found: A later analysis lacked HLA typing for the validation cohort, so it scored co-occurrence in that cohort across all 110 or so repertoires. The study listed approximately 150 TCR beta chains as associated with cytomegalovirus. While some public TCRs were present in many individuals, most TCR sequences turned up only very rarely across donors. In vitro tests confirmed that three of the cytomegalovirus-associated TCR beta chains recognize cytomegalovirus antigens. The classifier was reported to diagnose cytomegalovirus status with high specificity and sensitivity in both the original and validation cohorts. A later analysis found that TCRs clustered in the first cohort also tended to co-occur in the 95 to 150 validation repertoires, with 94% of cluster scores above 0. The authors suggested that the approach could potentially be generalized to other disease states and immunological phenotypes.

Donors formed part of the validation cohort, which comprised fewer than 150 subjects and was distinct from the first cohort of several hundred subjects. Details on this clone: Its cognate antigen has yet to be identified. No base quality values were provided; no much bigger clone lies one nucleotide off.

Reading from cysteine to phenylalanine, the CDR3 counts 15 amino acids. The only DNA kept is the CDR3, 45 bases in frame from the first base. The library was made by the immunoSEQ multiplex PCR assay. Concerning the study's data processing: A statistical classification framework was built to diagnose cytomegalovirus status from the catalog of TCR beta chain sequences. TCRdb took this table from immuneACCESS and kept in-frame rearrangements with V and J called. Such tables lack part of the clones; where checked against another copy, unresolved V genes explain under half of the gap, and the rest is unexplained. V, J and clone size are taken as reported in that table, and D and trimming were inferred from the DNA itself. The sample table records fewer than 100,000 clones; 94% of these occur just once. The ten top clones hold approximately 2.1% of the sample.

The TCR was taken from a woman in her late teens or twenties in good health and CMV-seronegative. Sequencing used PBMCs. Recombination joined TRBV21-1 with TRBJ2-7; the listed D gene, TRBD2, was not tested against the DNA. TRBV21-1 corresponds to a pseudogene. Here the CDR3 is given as CASSKFRTSVHEQYF. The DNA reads TGTGCCAGCAGCAAATTCAGGACTAGCGTCCACGAGCAGTACTTC.